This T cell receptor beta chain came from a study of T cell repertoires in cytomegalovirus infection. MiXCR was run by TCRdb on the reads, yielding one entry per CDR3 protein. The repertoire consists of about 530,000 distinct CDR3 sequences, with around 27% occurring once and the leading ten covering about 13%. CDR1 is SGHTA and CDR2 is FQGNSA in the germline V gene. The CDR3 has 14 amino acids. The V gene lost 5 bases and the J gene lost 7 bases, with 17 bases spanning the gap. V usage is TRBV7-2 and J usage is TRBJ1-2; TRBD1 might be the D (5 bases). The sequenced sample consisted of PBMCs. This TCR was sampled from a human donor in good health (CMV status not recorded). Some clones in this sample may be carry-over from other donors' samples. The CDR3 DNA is TGTGCCAGCAGCCGCCGGAGGGACTTGGGTGGCTACACCTTC. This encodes CASSRRRDLGGYTF.